This TCR beta chain derives from a study of T cell repertoires in cytomegalovirus infection. The V segment lost 5 bases and the J segment 0 bases; nucleotides outside the gene matches: 8. Germline loops: CDR1 SGHTA, CDR2 FQGNSA. The CDR3 covers 17 residues. Many counts were recorded for this clonotype. The antigen is not known. TCRdb used MiXCR to reprocess the reads, holding one entry per CDR3 protein. Of roughly 130,000 distinct CDR3 sequences in the sample, more than 20% are singletons; the top ten hold almost 35%. Sequencing used PBMCs, sequenced either directly or after in vitro stimulation (not recorded which). This clonotype originated in a human donor in good health (CMV status not recorded). Some clones in this sample may be carry-over from other donors' samples. V and J are TRBV7-2 and TRBJ2-4; 9 bases fit TRBD1. The CDR3 here is CASSRLGQGLAKNIQYF. CDR3 DNA sequence: TGTGCCAGCAGCAGATTGGGACAGGGACTAGCCAAAAACATTCAGTACTTC.